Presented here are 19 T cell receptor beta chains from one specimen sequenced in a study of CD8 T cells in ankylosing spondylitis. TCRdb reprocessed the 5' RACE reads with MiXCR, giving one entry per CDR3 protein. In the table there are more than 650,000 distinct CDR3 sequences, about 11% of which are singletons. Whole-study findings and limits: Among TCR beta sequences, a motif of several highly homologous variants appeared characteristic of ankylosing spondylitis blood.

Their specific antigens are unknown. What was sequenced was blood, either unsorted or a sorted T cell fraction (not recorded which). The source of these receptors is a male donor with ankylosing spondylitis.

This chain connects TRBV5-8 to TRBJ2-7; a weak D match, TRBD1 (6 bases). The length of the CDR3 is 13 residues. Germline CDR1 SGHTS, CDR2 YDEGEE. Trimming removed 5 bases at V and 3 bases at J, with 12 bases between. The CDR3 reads CASSPGALYEQYF. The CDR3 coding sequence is TGTGCCAGCAGTCCAGGGGCCCTCTACGAGCAGTACTTC.

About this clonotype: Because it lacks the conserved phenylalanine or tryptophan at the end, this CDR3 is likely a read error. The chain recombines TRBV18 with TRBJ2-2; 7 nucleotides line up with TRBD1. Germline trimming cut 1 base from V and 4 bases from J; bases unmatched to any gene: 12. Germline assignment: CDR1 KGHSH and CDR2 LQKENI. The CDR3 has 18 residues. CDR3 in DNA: TGTGCCAGCTCACCACGAGGCGTCAGACAGGGATCCACCGGGGAGCTGTTTATT. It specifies CASSPRGVRQGSTGELFI.

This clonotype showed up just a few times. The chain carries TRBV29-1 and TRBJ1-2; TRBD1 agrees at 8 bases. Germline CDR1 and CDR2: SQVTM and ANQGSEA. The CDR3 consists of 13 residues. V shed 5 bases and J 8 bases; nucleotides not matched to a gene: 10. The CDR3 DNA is TGCAGCGTTCTACCCCGGACAGGGCAGGGCTACACCTTC. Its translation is CSVLPRTGQGYTF.

This CDR3 reads CASSNGQAVGEAFF. CDR3 coding DNA: TGTGCCAGCAGCAATGGACAGGCAGTGGGTGAAGCTTTCTTT. The rearrangement links TRBV5-5 to TRBJ1-1, with TRBD1 matching 7 bases. The germline V gene encodes CDR1 SGHKS and CDR2 YYEKEE (reference sequence). This CDR3 spans 14 amino acids. With V trimmed by 4 bases and J by 7 bases, 10 bases remained unmatched.

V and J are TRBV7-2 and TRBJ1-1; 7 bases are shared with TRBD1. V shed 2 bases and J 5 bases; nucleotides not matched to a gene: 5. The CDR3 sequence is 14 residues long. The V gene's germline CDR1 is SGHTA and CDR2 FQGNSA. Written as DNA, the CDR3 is TGTGCCAGCAGCTTATTGACAGGGTTTACTGAAGCTTTCTTT. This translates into CASSLLTGFTEAFF.

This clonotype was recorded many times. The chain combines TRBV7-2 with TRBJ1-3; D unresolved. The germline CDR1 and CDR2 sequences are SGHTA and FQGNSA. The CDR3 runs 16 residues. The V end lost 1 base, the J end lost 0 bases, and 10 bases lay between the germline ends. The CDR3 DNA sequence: TGTGCCAGCAGCTTAGTCTCAGCTTCCTCTGGAAACACCATATATTTT. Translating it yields CASSLVSASSGNTIYF. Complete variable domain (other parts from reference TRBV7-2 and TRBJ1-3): GAGVSQSPSNKVTEKGKDVELRCDPISGHTALYWYRQSLGQGLEFLIYFQGNSAPDKSGLPSDRFSAERTGGSVSTLTIQRTQQEDSAVYLCASSLVSASSGNTIYFGEGSWLTVV.

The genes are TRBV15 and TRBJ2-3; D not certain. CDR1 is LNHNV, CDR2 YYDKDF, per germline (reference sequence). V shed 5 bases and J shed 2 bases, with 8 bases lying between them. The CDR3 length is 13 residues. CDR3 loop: CATSPRHTDTQYF. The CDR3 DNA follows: TGTGCCACCAGCCCCCGACACACAGATACGCAGTATTTT.

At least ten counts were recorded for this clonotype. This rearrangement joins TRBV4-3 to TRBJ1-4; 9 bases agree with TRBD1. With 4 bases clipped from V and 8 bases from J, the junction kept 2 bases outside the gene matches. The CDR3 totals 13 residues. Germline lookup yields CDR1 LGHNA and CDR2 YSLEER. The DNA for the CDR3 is TGCGCCAGCAGCCGGGACAGGGTCGAAAAACTGTTTTTT. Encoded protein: CASSRDRVEKLFF.

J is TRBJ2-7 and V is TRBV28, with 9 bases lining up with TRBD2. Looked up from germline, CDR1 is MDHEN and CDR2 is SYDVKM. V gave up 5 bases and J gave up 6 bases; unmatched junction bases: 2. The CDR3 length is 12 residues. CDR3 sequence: CASSHSGSEQYF. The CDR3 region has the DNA TGTGCCAGCAGTCATAGCGGGAGCGAGCAGTACTTC.

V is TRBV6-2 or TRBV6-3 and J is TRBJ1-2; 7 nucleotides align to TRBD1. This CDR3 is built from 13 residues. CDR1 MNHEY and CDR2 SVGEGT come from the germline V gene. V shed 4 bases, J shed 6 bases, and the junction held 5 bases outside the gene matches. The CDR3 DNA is TGTGCCAGCAGTTTACAGGGGATGGATGGCTACACCTTC. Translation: CASSLQGMDGYTF.

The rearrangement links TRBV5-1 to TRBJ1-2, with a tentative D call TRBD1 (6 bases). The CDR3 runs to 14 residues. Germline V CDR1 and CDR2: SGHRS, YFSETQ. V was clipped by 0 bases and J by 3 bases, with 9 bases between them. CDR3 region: CASSLGQADYGYTF. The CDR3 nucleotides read TGCGCCAGCAGCTTGGGACAGGCAGACTATGGCTACACCTTC.

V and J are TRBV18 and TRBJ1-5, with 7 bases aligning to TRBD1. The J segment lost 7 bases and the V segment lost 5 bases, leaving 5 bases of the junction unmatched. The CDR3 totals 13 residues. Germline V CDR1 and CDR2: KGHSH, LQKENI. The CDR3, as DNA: TGTGCCAGCTCAAGACAGGGTGAGCAGCCCCAGCATTTT. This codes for CASSRQGEQPQHF.

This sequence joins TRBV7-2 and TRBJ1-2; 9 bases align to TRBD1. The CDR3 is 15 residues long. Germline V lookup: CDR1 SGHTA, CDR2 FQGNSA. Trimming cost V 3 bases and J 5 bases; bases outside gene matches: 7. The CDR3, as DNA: TGTGCCAGCAGCTTGACAGGGGGTTTCCCATATGGCTACACCTTC. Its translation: CASSLTGGFPYGYTF.

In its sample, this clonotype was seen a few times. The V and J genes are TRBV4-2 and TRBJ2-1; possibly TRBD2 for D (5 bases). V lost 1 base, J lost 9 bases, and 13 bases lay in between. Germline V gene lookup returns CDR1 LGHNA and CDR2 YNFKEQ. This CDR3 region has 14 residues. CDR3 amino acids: CASSQVFREGEQFF. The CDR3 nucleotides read TGTGCCAGCAGCCAAGTTTTCCGTGAGGGTGAGCAGTTCTTC.

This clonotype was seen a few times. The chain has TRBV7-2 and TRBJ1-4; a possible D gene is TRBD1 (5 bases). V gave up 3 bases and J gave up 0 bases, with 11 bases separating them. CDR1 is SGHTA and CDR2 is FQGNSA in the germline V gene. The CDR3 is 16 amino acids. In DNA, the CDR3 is TGTGCCAGCAGCTTGTGGGGGTCTCCAACTAATGAAAAACTGTTTTTT. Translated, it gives CASSLWGSPTNEKLFF.

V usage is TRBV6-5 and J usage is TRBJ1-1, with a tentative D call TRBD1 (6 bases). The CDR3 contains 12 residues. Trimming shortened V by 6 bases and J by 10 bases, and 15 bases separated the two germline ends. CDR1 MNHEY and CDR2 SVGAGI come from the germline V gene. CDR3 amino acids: CASSAWGGAAFF. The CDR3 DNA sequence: TGTGCCAGCAGCGCCTGGGGGGGGGCAGCTTTCTTT.

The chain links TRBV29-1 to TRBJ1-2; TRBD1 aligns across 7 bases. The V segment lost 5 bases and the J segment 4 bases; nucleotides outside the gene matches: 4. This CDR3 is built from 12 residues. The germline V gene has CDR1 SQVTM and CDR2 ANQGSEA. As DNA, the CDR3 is TGCAGCGTTTACAGGGGTGGCTATGGCTACACCTTC. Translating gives CSVYRGGYGYTF.

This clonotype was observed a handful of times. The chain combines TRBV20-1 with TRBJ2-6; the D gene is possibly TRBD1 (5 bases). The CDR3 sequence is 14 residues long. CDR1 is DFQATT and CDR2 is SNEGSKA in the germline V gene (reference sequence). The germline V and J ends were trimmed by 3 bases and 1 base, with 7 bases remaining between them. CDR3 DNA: TGCAGTGCTAGGCCAGGGTCTGGGGCCAACGTCCTGACTTTC. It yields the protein CSARPGSGANVLTF.

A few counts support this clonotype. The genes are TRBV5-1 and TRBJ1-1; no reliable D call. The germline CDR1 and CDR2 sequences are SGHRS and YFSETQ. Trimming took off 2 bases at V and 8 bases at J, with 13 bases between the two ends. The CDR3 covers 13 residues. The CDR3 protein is CASSFITDEEAFF. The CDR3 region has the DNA TGCGCCAGCAGCTTCATAACAGACGAAGAAGCTTTCTTT.